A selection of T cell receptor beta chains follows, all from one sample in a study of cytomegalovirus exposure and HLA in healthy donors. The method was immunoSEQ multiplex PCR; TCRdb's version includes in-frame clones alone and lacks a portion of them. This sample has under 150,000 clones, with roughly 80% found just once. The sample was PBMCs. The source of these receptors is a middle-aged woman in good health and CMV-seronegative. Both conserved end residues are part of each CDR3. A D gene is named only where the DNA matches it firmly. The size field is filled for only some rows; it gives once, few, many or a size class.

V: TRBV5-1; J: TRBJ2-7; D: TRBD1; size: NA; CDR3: CASSPRTGGDEQYF
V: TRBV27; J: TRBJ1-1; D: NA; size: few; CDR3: CASSLVQNTEAFF
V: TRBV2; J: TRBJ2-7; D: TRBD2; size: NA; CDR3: CASSTGLAGGDYEQYF
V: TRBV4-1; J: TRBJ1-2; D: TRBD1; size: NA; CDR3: CASSQQNRGGGGYTF
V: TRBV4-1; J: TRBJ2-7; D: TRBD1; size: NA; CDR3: CASSPGTAEAYEQYF
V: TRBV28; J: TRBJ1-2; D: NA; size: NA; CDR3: CASSSTAFSNYGYTF
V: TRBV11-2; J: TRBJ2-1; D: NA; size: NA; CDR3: CASSLVPRLIANNEQFF
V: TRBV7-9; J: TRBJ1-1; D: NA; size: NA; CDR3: CASSLGVTEAFF
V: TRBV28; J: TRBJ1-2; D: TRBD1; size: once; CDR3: CASSFPRTGLGGAYGYTF
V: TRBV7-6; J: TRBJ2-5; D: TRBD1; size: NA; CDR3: CASSADRGQETQYF
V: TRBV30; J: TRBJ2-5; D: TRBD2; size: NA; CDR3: CAWSVLRGGETQYF
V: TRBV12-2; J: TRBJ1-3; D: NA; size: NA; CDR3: CASRLTGSGNTIYF
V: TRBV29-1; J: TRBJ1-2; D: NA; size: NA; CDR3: CSVASDGNYGYTF
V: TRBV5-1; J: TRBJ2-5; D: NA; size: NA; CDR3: CASSLVAAGETQYF
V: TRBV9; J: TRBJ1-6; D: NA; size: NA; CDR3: CASSVGGDSYNSPLHF
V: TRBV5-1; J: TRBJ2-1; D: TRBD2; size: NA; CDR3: CASSFSLSGSNEQFF
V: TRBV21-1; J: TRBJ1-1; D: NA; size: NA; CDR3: CASSKDQGKGTEAFF
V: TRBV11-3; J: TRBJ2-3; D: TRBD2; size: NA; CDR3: CASSLGTSDSDTQYF
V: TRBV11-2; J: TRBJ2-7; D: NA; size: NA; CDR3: CASSSSGTVSYEQYF
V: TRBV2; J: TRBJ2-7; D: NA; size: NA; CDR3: CASSEAGYEQYF
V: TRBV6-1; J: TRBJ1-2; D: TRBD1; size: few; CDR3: CASSELGQGESGYTF
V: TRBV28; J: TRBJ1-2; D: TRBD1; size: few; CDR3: CASSPERGLGGYTF
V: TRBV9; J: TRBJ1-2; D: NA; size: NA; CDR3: CASSVPGRYGYTF
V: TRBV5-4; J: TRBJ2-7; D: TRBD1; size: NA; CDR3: CASSLGDRGSYEQYF
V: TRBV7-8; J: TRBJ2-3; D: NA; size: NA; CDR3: CASSPLGLSTDTQYF
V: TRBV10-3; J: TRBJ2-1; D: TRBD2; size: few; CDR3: CANGIGRERVEQFF
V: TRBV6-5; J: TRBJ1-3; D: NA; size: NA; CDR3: CASSESRSSGNTIYF
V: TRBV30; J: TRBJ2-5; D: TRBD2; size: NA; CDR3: CAWGRGAGETQYF
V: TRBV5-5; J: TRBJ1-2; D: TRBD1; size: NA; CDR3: CASSLQGKDGYTF
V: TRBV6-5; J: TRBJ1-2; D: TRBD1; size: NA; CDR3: CAGSDRGGGYTF
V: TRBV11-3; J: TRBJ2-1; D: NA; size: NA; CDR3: CASSLAIYNEQFF
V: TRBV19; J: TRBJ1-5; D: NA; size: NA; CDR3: CASSNPWDYSNQPQHF
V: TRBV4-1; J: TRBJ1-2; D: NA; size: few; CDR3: CASSRGERDNYGYTF
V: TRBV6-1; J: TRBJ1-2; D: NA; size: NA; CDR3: CLLQAVSDYGYTF
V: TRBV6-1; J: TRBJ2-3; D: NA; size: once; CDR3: CASSPRRQVDTQYF
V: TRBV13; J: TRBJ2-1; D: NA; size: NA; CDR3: CASSSELAGEQFF
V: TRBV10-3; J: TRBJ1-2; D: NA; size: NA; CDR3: CAISEIRDTGYTF
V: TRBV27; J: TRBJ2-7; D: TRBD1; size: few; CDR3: CASSLDRGSYEQYF
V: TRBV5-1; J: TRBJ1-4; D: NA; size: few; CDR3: CASSFGGRGTSNEKLFF
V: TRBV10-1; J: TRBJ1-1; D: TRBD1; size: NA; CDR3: CASRGQGREAFF
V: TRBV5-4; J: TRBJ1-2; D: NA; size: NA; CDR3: CASSPTVLRRRYGYTF
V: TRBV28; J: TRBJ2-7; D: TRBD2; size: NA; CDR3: CASTRGTSGTYEQYF
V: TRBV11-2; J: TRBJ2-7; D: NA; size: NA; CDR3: CASSLGGRDYEQYF
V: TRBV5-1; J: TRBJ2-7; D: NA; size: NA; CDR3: CASSLGGDSYEQYF
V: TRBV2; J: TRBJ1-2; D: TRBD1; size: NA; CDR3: CASSQGAWGYTF
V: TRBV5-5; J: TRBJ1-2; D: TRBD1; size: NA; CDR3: CASSLEGPGGYGYTF
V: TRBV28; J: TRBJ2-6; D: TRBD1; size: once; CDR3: CASTRGQGLGGANVLTF
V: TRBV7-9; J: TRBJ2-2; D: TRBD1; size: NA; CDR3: CSAGQENTGELFF
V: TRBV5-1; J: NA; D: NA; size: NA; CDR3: CASSNDQGTLYEQYF
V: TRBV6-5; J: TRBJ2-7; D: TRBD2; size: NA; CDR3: CASTAKRGVDGEQYF
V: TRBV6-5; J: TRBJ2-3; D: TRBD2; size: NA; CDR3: CASTISGGASDTQYF
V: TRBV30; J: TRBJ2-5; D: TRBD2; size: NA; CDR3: CAWSLAGAAGETQYF
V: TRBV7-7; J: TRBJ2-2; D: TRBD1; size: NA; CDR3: CASSPGQGNTGELFF
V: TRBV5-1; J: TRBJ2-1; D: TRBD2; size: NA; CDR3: CASSLGLAGINEQFF
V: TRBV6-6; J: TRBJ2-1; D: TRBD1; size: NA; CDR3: CASSPGQGRNEQFF
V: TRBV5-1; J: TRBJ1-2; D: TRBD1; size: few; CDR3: CASSLWDRGRGWYGYTF
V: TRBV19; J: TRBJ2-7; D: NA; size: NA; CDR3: CASSISKNGQHTDYEQYF
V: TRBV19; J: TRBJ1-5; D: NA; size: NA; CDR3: CASVEFVGGNQPQHF
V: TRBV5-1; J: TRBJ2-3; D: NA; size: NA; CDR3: CASSLGGTDYTDTQYF
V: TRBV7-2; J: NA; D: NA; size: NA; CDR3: CASSSELSLAHYEQYF